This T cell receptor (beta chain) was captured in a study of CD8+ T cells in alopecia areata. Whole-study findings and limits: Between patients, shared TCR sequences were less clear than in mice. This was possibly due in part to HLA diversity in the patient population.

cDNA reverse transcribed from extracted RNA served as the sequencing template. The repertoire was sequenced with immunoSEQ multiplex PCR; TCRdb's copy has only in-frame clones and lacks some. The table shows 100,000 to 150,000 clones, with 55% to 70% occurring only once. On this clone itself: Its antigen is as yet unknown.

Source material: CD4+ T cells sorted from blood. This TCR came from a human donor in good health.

The CDR3 DNA is TGCGCCAGCAGCTTTGGCGGCAGCACCGGGGAGCTGTTTTTT. Its protein is CASSFGGSTGELFF. The chain uses TRBV5-1 and TRBJ2-2; no firm D call. CDR3 length: 14 residues. Trimming pared 2 bases from V and 4 bases from J, leaving 9 bases between. The germline V gene encodes CDR1 SGHRS and CDR2 YFSETQ.